This T cell receptor (beta chain) was captured by sequencing in a study of T and B cells in COVID-19 patients. Whole-study context: Peripheral blood came from COVID-19 patients with active infection or after recovery. Of 20 to 25 active-infection patients, 12 were critically ill with mechanical ventilation or extracorporeal membrane oxygenation.

Germline V gene lookup returns CDR1 SQVTM and CDR2 ANQGSEA. This CDR3 region has 15 residues. With 0 bases clipped from V and 4 bases from J, the junction kept 5 bases outside the gene matches. Findings and caveats of the study: Sorted SARS-CoV-2-responsive or tetramer+ T cells and CD4+, regulatory and CD8+ subsets were not yet sequenced.

This clonotype was seen just once. The target antigen is unknown. TRB rearrangements were amplified by multiplex PCR with BIOMED2 TRB-A/B primers. Via MiXCR, TCRdb re-called the multiplex PCR reads, giving one row per CDR3 protein. Of under 9,500 distinct CDR3 sequences detected, about 28% appear once; the ten largest clones hold 5.5%. Each TRB amplification used 250-500 ng of genomic DNA from blood. The sample was blood. V usage is TRBV29-1 and J usage is TRBJ2-5; TRBD2 aligns across 10 bases. The origin of this receptor is a human donor who had recovered from COVID-19. The CDR3 coding sequence is TGCAGCGTTGAAGAGGAAGCGGGGGGGCCAGAGACCCAGTACTTC. Translating it yields CSVEEEAGGPETQYF.